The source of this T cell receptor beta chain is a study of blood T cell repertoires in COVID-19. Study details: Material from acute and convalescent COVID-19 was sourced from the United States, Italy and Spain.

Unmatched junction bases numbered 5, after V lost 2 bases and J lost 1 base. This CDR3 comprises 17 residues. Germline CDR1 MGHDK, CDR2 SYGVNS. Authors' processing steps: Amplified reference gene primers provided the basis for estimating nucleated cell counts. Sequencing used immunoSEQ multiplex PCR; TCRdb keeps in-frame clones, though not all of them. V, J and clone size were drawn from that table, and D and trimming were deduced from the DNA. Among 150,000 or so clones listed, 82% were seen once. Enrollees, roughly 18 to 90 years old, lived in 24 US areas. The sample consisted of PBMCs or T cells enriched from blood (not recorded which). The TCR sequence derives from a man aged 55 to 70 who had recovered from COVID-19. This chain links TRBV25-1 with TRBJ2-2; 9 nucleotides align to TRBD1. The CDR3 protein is CASSEPTGQGNTGELFF. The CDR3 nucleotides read TGTGCCAGCAGTGAACCGACGGGACAGGGGAACACCGGGGAGCTGTTTTTT.